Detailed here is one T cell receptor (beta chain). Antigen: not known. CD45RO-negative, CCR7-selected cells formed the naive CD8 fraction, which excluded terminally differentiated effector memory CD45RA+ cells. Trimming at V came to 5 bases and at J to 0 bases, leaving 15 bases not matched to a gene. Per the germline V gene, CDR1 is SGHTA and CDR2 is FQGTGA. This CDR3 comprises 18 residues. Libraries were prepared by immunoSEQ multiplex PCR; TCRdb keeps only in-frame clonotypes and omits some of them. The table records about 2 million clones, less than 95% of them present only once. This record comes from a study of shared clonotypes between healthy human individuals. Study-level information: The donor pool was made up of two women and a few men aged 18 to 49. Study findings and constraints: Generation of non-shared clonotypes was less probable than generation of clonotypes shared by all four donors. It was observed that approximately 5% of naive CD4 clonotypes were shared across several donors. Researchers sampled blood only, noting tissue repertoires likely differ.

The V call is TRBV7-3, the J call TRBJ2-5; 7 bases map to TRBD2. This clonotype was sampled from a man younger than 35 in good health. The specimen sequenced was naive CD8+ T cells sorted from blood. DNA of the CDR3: TGTGCCAGCAGCCGCGAGGGGCGAGCGGGACCGTACCAAGAGACCCAGTACTTC. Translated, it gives CASSREGRAGPYQETQYF.